One and the same sample provided the 18 T cell receptor beta chains below, sequenced in a study of blood T cells in healthy people across ages. Primers used in a second PCR of roughly 6 to 12 cycles were a sample-barcoded 5' primer and a J-beta primer mix. One entry per CDR3 protein results from TCRdb running MiXCR on the 5' RACE reads. This sample has some 1.8 million distinct CDR3 sequences, with 35% to 50% found just once. Sequencing was done on a sample of blood. These receptors were collected from a human donor in good health.

CDR3: CAISDLWRTVTHQNYGYTF. The CDR3 region has the DNA TGTGCCATCAGTGATCTATGGCGGACCGTCACTCACCAGAACTATGGCTACACCTTC. The V gene is TRBV10-3, the J gene TRBJ1-2; D is unclear. The CDR3 has 19 amino acids. V lost 3 bases and J lost 2, with 25 bases in between. CDR1 and CDR2 from the germline V gene are ENHRY and SYGVKD.

The V call is TRBV28, the J call TRBJ2-1, with TRBD2 matching 8 bases. This CDR3 spans 14 amino acids. The germline gives CDR1 MDHEN, CDR2 SYDVKM. V dropped 4 bases and J dropped 5; count of bases not matched to a gene: 4. CDR3 region: CASSYPGGHNEQFF. CDR3 DNA: TGTGCCAGCAGTTATCCGGGGGGGCACAATGAGCAGTTCTTC.

The V and J genes are TRBV5-8 and TRBJ2-5; TRBD2 agrees at 14 bases. Losses at the gene ends were 4 bases for V and 5 bases for J; bases not matched to a gene: 7. Germline CDR1 reads SGHTS; CDR2 reads YDEGEE. CDR3 length equals 16 residues. CDR3 loop: CASSAGLAGGRETQYF. CDR3 bases: TGTGCCAGCAGCGCCGGACTAGCGGGGGGACGGGAGACCCAGTACTTC.

A few counts support this clonotype. The rearrangement links TRBV20-1 to TRBJ2-3, with D perhaps TRBD1 (5 bases). This CDR3 is 15 amino acids long. Germline assignment: CDR1 DFQATT and CDR2 SNEGSKA (reference sequence). V shed 3 bases and J shed 2 bases, with 15 bases lying between them. CDR3 in DNA: TGCAGTGCTAGCTCAAGGGGTTCCCCCACAGATACGCAGTATTTT. Its translation: CSASSRGSPTDTQYF.

Only a few counts were recorded for this clonotype. The rearrangement joins TRBV6-2 or TRBV6-3 to TRBJ2-1; TRBD2 matches 7 bases. V lost 3 bases to trimming and J lost 3 bases; unmatched junction nucleotides: 5. The germline V gene has CDR1 MNHEY and CDR2 SVGEGT. The CDR3 extends over 15 amino acids. CDR3 DNA sequence: TGTGCCAGCAGTTATTACGAGCGGGGCTACAATGAGCAGTTCTTC. This translates into CASSYYERGYNEQFF.

The gene calls are TRBV4-3 and TRBJ2-4; D may be TRBD2 (5 bases). V lost 0 bases to trimming and J lost 8 bases, with 14 bases between them. Germline CDR1 reads LGHNA; CDR2 reads YSLEER. The CDR3 runs to 15 residues. In nucleotides, the CDR3 is TGCGCCAGCAGCCAAGATCTGGAACTAGGTGACATTCAGTACTTC. Protein product: CASSQDLELGDIQYF.

This clonotype showed up just a few times. V and J are TRBV2 and TRBJ1-5; D possibly corresponds to TRBD1 (5 bases). Trimming pared 8 bases from V and 1 base from J, leaving 6 bases between. Per the germline V gene, CDR1 is SNHLY and CDR2 is FYNNEI. There are 12 residues in the CDR3. This CDR3 is CASGASNQPQHF. CDR3 in DNA: TGTGCCAGCGGGGCGAGCAATCAGCCCCAGCATTTT.

The chain employs TRBV6-1 and TRBJ2-7; a possible D gene is TRBD1 (5 bases). Between the trimmed V and J ends, which lost 3 bases and 5 bases, there was a span of 17 bases. Germline CDR1 is MNHNS and CDR2 is SASEGT. The CDR3 is 15 residues long. This chain's CDR3 is CASSEIRQGPDEQYF. The CDR3 DNA follows: TGTGCCAGCAGTGAGATTAGGCAGGGTCCGGACGAGCAGTACTTC.

The V and J genes are TRBV29-1 and TRBJ1-2; D is possibly TRBD1 (5 bases). Trimming left V 6 bases short and J 4 bases short, with 15 bases between. In germline, CDR1 is SQVTM, CDR2 ANQGSEA. The CDR3 runs 13 residues. CDR3 region: CSVAARDGYGYTF. CDR3 nucleotide sequence: TGCAGCGTAGCCGCCAGGGACGGCTATGGCTACACCTTC.

The chain employs TRBV20-1 and TRBJ1-2, with a tentative D call TRBD1 (6 bases). Per the germline V gene, CDR1 is DFQATT and CDR2 is SNEGSKA (reference sequence). The CDR3 extends over 14 amino acids. Trimming stripped 5 bases from V and 6 bases from J, with 19 bases between. The CDR3 protein is CSAPPGGGLNGYTF. The CDR3 DNA reads TGCAGTGCTCCACCCGGCGGGGGGCTGAATGGCTACACCTTC.

This clonotype has just a few counts. In nucleotides, the CDR3 is TGTGCCAGCGGAGGCATCCAAGAGACCCAGTACTTC. It specifies CASGGIQETQYF. The chain recombines TRBV12-3 or TRBV12-4 with TRBJ2-5; possibly TRBD2 for D (5 bases). Trimming took off 8 bases at V and 1 base at J, with 8 bases between the two ends. This CDR3 contains 12 residues.

The chain is built from TRBV7-9 and TRBJ2-3; no reliable D call. This CDR3 comprises 11 residues. V lost 8 bases and J 4 bases, leaving 7 bases between the germline ends. Germline CDR1 reads SEHNR; CDR2 reads FQNEAQ (reference sequence). The CDR3 loop is CASQSSDTQYF. Here the CDR3 DNA reads TGTGCCAGCCAGTCTTCAGATACGCAGTATTTT.

This clonotype has more than one count but fewer than ten. V gene TRBV4-3 combines with J gene TRBJ2-7; 7 bases are shared with TRBD1. Per germline, CDR1 LGHNA and CDR2 YSLEER. Trimming took 1 base from V and 2 from J; bases not matched to a gene: 5. The CDR3 is 15 amino acids. CDR3 DNA sequence: TGCGCCAGCAGCCAAGCCCCTCAGGGGGCCTACGAGCAGTACTTC. Translated, it gives CASSQAPQGAYEQYF.

This clonotype has only one observation. The V and J genes are TRBV7-2 and TRBJ1-5, with D possibly TRBD1 on 5 matching bases. The CDR3 consists of 13 residues. The germline V gene encodes CDR1 SGHTA and CDR2 FQGNSA. The V end lost 3 bases, the J end lost 6 bases, and 9 bases lay between the germline ends. The CDR3 DNA follows: TGTGCCAGCAGCTTTCAGGGCCCTCAGCCCCAGCATTTT. Amino acid sequence: CASSFQGPQPQHF.

The rearrangement joins TRBV12-3 or TRBV12-4 to TRBJ2-6; D is perhaps TRBD1 (6 bases). Trimming removed 3 bases at V and 2 bases at J, with 14 bases between. The CDR3 has 17 residues. CDR3 DNA sequence: TGTGCCAGCAGTTTTAGGGCAGGGGCGCCTGGGGCCAACGTCCTGACTTTC. Translated: CASSFRAGAPGANVLTF.

This chain links TRBV27 with TRBJ2-6; D gene uncertain. The CDR3 is made up of 12 amino acids. Germline CDR1 reads MNHEY; CDR2 reads SMNVEV (reference sequence). V was clipped by 10 bases and J by 6 bases, with 10 bases between them. As DNA, the CDR3 is TGTGCCACCGGTCTTCCGGCCAACGTCCTGACTTTC. It yields the protein CATGLPANVLTF.

This chain links TRBV12-3 or TRBV12-4 with TRBJ2-7; no firm D call. Trimming pared 9 bases from V and 2 bases from J, leaving 8 bases between. The CDR3 sequence is 11 residues long. The CDR3: CASRIAYEQYF. In nucleotides, the CDR3 is TGTGCCAGTCGGATAGCCTACGAGCAGTACTTC.

The V and J genes are TRBV4-1 and TRBJ1-1; TRBD1 aligns across 9 bases. CDR1 and CDR2 (germline): MGHRA, YSYEKL. The CDR3 covers 17 residues. J was trimmed by 1 base and V by 2 bases; bases with no gene match: 8. The CDR3 DNA reads TGCGCCAGCAGCCAACCGGACAGGGGAAAAGGGAACACTGAAGCTTTCTTT. This sequence encodes CASSQPDRGKGNTEAFF.